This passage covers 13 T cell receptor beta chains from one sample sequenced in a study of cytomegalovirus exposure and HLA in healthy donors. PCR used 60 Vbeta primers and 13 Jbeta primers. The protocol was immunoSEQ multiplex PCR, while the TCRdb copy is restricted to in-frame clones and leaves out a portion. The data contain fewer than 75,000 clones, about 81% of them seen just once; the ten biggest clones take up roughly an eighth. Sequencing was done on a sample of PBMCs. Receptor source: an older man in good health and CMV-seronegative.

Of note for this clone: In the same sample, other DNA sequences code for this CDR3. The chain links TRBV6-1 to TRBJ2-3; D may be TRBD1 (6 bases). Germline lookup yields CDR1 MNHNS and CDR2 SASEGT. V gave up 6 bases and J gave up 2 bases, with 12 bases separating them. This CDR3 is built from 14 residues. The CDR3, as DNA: TGTGCCAGCAGGCGACAGGAGCTCACAGATACGCAGTATTTT. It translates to CASRRQELTDTQYF.

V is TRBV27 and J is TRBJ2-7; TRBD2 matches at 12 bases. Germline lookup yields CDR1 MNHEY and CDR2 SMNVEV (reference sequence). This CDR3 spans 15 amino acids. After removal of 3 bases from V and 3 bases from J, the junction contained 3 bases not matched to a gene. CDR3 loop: CASSLTSGRHYEQYF. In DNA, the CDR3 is TGTGCCAGCAGTTTGACTAGCGGGAGACACTACGAGCAGTACTTC.

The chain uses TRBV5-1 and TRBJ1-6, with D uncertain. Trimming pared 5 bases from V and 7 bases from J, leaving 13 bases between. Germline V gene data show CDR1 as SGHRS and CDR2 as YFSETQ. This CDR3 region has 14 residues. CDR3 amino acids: CASREEVGNSPLHF. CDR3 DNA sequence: TGCGCCAGCAGAGAAGAAGTCGGGAATTCACCCCTCCACTTT. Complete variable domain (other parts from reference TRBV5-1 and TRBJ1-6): KAGVTQTPRYLIKTRGQQVTLSCSPISGHRSVSWYQQTPGQGLQFLFEYFSETQRNKGNFPGRFSGRQFSNSRSEMNVSTLELGDSALYLCASREEVGNSPLHFGNGTRLTVT.

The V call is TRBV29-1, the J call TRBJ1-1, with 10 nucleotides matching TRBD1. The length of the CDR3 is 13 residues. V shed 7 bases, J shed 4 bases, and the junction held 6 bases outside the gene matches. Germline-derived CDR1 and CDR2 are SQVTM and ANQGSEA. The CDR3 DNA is TGCAGCGCAGACAGGGGGCAGGGCACTGAAGCTTTCTTT. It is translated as CSADRGQGTEAFF.

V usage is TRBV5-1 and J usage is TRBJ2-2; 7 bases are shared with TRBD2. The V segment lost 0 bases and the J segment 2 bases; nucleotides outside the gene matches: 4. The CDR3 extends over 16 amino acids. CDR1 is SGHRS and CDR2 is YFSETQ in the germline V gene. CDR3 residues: CASSLVAGVNTGELFF. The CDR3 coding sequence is TGCGCCAGCAGCTTGGTTGCGGGAGTTAACACCGGGGAGCTGTTTTTT. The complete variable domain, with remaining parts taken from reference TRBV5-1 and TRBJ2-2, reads KAGVTQTPRYLIKTRGQQVTLSCSPISGHRSVSWYQQTPGQGLQFLFEYFSETQRNKGNFPGRFSGRQFSNSRSEMNVSTLELGDSALYLCASSLVAGVNTGELFFGEGSRLTVL.

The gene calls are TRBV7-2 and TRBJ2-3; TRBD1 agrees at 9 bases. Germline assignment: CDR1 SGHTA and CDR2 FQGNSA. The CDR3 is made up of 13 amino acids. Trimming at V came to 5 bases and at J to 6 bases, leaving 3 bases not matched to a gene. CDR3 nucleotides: TGTGCCAGCAGCCCGGGACAGGGCGATACGCAGTATTTT. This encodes CASSPGQGDTQYF.

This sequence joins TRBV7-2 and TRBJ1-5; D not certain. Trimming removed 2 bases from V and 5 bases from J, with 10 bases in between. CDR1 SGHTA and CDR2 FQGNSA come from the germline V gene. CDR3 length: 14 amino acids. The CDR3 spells CASSLWYLDQPQHF. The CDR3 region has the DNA TGTGCCAGCAGCTTATGGTACTTGGATCAGCCCCAGCATTTT.

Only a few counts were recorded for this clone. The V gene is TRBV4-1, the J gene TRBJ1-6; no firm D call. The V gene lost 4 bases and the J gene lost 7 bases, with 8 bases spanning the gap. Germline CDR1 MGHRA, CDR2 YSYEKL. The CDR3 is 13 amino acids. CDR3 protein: CASSPNPNSPLHF. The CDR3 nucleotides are TGCGCCAGCAGCCCAAATCCAAATTCACCCCTCCACTTT.

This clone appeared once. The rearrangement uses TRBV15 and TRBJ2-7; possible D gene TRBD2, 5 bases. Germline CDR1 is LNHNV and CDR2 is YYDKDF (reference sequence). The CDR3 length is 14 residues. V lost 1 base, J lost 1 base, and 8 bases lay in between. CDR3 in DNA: TGTGCCACCAGCAGAGGAGCGGATTCCTACGAGCAGTACTTC. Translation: CATSRGADSYEQYF. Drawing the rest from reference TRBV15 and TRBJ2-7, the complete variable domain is DAMVIQNPRYQVTQFGKPVTLSCSQTLNHNVMYWYQQKSSQAPKLLFHYYDKDFNNEADTPDNFQSRRPNTSFCFLDIRSPGLGDTAMYLCATSRGADSYEQYFGPGTRLTVT.

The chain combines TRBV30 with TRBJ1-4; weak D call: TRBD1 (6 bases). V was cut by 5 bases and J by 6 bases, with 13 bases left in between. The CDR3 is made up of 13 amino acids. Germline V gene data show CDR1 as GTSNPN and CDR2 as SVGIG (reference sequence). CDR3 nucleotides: TGTGCCTGGTCTCGGGGGGCGGATGAAAAACTGTTTTTT. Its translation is CAWSRGADEKLFF. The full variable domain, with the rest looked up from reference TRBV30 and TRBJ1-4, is SQTIHQWPATLVQPVGSPLSLECTVEGTSNPNLYWYRQAAGRGLQLLFYSVGIGQISSEVPQNLSASRPQDRQFILSSKKLLLSDSGFYLCAWSRGADEKLFFGSGTQLSVL.

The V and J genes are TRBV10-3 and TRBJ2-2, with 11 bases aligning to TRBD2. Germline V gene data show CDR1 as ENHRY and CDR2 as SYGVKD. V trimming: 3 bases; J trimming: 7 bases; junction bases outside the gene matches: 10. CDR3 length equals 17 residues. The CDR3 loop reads CAISDLLAGGGVGELFF. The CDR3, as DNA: TGTGCCATCAGTGATCTGCTAGCGGGGGGCGGCGTCGGGGAGCTGTTTTTT.

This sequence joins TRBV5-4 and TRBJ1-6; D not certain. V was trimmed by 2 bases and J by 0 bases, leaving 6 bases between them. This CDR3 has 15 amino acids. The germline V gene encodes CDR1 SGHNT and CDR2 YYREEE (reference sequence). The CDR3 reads CASSFESSYNSPLHF. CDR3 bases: TGTGCCAGCAGCTTCGAGAGCTCCTATAATTCACCCCTCCACTTT.

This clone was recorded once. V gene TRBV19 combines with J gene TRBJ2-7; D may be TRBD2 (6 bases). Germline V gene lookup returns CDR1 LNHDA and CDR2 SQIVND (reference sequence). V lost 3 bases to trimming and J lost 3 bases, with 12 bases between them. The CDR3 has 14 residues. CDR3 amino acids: CASSMGQGGYEQYF. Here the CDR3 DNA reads TGTGCCAGTAGTATGGGGCAGGGAGGCTACGAGCAGTACTTC.